In this sample, the clone carrying this TCR beta chain turned up a few times. Its specificity is unknown. The source of the sample is a study of T-cell reconstitution after alpha-beta-depleted transplantation in children. Study-wide results and limits: Surviving recipient T cells and thymic progenitors underlay high day-60 TCRbeta diversity in some patients. Once a year had passed after transplant, T-cell counts and diversity came mostly from newly produced T cells. Two months or so post-transplant, alpha-beta T cells reportedly derived from several hundred expanded graft clones.

The authors prepared the TCRbeta library with unique molecular identifiers. MiXCR was run by TCRdb on the PCR reads, yielding one entry per CDR3 protein. The data show about 58,000 distinct CDR3 sequences, approximately 43% seen once. Germline V gene sequence: CDR1 MNHEY, CDR2 SMNVEV (reference sequence). This CDR3 contains 13 residues. The V gene lost 0 bases and the J gene lost 6 bases, with 8 bases spanning the gap. J is TRBJ1-1 and V is TRBV27; D ambiguous. The source of this sequence is a male patient under 18 who had a stem cell transplant for acute lymphoblastic leukemia, so the T cells may come from the graft donor. This material consisted of PBMCs, mostly from graft donor cells, taken 360 days after TCRalphabeta/CD19-depleted stem cell transplant. The CDR3 reads CASSLSITAEAFF. Written as DNA, the CDR3 is TGTGCCAGCAGTTTATCGATTACGGCTGAAGCTTTCTTT.